This T cell receptor (beta chain) is from a study of CD8 T cells in ankylosing spondylitis. TCRdb re-called the 5' RACE reads through MiXCR, storing one row per CDR3 protein. In the table there are 200,000 or so distinct CDR3 sequences, 10% to 15% of which are singletons. CDR1 and CDR2 from the germline V gene are SGHRS and YFSETQ. There are 21 residues in the CDR3. Trimming stripped 3 bases from V and 0 bases from J, with 25 bases between. In its sample, this clonotype was seen many times. The receptor's source is a female donor with ankylosing spondylitis or in good health (not recorded which). The chain uses TRBV5-1 and TRBJ2-6; D possibly corresponds to TRBD2 (6 bases). The specimen was blood, either unsorted or a sorted T cell fraction (not recorded which). In DNA form, the CDR3 reads TGCGCCAGCAGCTCGCTACGACTAGGTTTTGACTCGGACTCTGGGGCCAACGTCCTGACTTTC. As protein: CASSSLRLGFDSDSGANVLTF.